This T cell receptor beta chain is from a study of beta chain features in type 1 diabetes. Study background: There were approximately 100,000,000 sorted cells examined across all samples. Findings and caveats of the study: Researchers reported that naive, central memory and Treg TCRB repertoires appeared more similar in patients than in healthy donors. The VDJ junctions of type 1 diabetes patients carried fewer insertions and more deletions.

Note on this clone: Its specificity is unknown.

Every donor had blood drawn once into heparin, around 0.12 L on average. The CDR3 has 17 amino acids. The V end was cut by 1 base, the J end by 3 bases, with 16 bases between. Germline V gene sequence: CDR1 SGHTA, CDR2 FQGNSA. Reverse transcription of all isolated RNA meant that expressed TCRB transcripts were sequenced. Data came from immunoSEQ multiplex PCR; TCRdb stores just in-frame clones and leaves some out. The table records around 180,000 clones, approximately 13% of them present only once. The genes are TRBV7-2 and TRBJ1-5; D may be TRBD1 (5 bases). The receptor's source is a woman under 30 in good health. Source material: central memory CD4+ T cells from blood. The CDR3, as DNA: TGTGCCAGCAGCTTAGGGTCTGGGGCTCCACCCAATCAGCCCCAGCATTTT. Its protein product is CASSLGSGAPPNQPQHF. Full variable domain (rest looked up from reference TRBV7-2 and TRBJ1-5): GAGVSQSPSNKVTEKGKDVELRCDPISGHTALYWYRQSLGQGLEFLIYFQGNSAPDKSGLPSDRFSAERTGGSVSTLTIQRTQQEDSAVYLCASSLGSGAPPNQPQHFGDGTRLSIL.